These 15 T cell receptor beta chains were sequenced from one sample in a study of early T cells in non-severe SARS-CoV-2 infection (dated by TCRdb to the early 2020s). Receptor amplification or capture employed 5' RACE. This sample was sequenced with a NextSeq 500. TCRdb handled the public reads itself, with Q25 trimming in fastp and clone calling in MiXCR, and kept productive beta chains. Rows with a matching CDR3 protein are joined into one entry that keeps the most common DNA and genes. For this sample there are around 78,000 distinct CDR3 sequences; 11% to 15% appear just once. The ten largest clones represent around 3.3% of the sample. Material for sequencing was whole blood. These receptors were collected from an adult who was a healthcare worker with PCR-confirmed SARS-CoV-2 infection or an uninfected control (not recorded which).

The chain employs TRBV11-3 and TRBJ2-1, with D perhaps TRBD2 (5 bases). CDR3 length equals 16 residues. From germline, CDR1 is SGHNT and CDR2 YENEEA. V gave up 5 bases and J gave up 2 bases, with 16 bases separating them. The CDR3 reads CASSEGVFDAYNEQFF. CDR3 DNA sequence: TGTGCCAGCAGCGAGGGAGTGTTCGATGCCTACAATGAGCAGTTCTTC. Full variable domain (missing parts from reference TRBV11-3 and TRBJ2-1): EAGVVQSPRYKIIEKKQPVAFWCNPISGHNTLYWYLQNLGQGPELLIRYENEEAVDDSQLPKDRFSAERLKGVDSTLKIQPAELGDSAVYLCASSEGVFDAYNEQFFGPGTRLTVL.

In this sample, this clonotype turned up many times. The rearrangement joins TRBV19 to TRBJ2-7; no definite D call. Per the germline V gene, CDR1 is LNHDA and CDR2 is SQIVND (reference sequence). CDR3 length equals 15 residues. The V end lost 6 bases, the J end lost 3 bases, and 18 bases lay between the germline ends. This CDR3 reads CASSQVDGSSYEQYF. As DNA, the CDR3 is TGTGCCAGTAGCCAAGTTGACGGCTCCAGCTACGAGCAGTACTTC.

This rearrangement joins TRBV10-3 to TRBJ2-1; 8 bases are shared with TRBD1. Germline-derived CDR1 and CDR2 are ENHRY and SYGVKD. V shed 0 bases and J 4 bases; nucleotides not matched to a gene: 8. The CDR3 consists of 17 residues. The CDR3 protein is CAISESFPGTGYNEQFF. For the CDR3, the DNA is TGTGCCATCAGTGAGTCGTTCCCCGGGACAGGATACAATGAGCAGTTCTTC.

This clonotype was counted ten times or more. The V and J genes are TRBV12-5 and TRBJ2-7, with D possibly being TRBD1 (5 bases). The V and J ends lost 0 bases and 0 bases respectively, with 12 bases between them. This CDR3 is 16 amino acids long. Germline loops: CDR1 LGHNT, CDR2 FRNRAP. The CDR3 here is CASGLVLGQNSYEQYF. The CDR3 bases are TGTGCTAGTGGTTTGGTACTGGGGCAGAACTCCTACGAGCAGTACTTC.

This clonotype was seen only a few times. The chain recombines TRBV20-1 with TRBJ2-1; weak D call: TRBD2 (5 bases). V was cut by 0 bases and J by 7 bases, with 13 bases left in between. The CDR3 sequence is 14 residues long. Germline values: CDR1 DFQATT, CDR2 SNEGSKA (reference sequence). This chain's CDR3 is CSARDLLVANEQFF. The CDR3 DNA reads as TGCAGTGCTAGAGACCTACTAGTTGCAAATGAGCAGTTCTTC.

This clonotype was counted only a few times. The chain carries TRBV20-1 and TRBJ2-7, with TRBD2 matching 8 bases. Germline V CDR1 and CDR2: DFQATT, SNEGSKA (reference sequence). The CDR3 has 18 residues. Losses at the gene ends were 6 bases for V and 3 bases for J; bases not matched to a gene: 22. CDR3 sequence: CSAEGPTQTSGHLYEQYF. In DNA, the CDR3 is TGCAGTGCCGAGGGACCCACCCAAACTAGCGGCCACCTCTACGAGCAGTACTTC.

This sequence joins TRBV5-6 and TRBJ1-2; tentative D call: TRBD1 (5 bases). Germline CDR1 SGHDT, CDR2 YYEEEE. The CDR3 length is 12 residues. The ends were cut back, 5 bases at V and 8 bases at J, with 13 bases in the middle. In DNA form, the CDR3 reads TGTGCCAGCAGATGGGACGGATACGGCTACACCTTC. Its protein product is CASRWDGYGYTF.

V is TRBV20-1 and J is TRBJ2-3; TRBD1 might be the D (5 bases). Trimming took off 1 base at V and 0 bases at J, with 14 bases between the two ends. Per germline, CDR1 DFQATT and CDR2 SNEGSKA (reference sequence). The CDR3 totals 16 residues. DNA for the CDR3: TGCAGTGCTAGAGTTTCAGGGAAAAGGAGCACAGATACGCAGTATTTT. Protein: CSARVSGKRSTDTQYF.

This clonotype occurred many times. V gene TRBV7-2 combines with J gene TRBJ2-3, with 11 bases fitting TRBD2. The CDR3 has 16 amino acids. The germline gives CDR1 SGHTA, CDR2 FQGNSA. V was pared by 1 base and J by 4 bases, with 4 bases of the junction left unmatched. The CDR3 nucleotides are TGTGCCAGCAGCTTAGGACTAGCGGGACCCGCAGATACGCAGTATTTT. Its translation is CASSLGLAGPADTQYF. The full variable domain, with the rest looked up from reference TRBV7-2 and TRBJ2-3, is GAGVSQSPSNKVTEKGKDVELRCDPISGHTALYWYRQSLGQGLEFLIYFQGNSAPDKSGLPSDRFSAERTGGSVSTLTIQRTQQEDSAVYLCASSLGLAGPADTQYFGPGTRLTVL.

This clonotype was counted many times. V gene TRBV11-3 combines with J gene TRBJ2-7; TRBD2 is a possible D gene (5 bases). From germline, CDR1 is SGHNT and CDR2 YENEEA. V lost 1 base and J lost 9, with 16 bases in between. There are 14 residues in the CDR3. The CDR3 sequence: CASSLAGSPYAQYF. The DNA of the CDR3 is TGTGCCAGCAGCTTAGCGGGGTCGCCGTATGCGCAGTACTTC.

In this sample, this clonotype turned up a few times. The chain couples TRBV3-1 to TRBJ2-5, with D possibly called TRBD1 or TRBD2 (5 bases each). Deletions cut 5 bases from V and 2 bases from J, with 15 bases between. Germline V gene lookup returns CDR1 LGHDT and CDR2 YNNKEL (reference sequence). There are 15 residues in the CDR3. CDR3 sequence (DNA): TGTGCCAGCAGCGCCCCGCTGGGACCTCAAGAGACCCAGTACTTC. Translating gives CASSAPLGPQETQYF.

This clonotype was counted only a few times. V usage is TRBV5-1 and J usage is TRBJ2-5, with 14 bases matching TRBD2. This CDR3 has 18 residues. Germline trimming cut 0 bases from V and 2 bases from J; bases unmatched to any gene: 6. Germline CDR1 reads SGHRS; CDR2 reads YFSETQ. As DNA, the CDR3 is TGCGCCAGCAGCTTGGGGACTAGCGGGAGGCCATTTCAAGAGACCCAGTACTTC. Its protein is CASSLGTSGRPFQETQYF.

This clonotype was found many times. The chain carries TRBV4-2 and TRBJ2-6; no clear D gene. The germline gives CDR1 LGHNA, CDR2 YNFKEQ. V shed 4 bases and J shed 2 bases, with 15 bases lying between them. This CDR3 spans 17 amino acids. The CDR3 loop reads CASSPLSARPGANVLTF. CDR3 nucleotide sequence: TGTGCCAGCAGCCCCCTCAGCGCGAGGCCTGGGGCCAACGTCCTGACTTTC.

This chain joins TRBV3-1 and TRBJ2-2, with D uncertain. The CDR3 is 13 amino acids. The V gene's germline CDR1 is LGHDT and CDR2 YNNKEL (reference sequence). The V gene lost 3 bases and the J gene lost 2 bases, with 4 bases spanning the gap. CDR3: CASSQSNTGELFF. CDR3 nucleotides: TGTGCCAGCAGCCAGAGTAACACCGGGGAGCTGTTTTTT.

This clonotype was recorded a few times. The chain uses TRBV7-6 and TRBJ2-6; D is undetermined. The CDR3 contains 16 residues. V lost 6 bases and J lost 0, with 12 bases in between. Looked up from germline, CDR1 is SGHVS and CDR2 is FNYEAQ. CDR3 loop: CASSPTPRSGANVLTF. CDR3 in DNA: TGTGCCAGCAGTCCTACCCCCCGCTCTGGGGCCAACGTCCTGACTTTC.